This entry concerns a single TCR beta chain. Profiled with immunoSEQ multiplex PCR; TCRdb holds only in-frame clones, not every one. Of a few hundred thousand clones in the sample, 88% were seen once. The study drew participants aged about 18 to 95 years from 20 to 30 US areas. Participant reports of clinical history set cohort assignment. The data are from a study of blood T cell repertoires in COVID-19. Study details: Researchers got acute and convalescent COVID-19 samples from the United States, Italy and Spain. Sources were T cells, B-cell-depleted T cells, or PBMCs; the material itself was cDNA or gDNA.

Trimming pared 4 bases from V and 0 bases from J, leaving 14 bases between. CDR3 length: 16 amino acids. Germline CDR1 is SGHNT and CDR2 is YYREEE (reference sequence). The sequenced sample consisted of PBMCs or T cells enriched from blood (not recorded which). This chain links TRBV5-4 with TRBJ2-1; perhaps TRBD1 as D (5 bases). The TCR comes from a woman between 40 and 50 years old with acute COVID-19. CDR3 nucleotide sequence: TGTGCCAGCAGCAGATCGACAGCGAGCTCCTACAATGAGCAGTTCTTC. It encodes CASSRSTASSYNEQFF.